The 18 T cell receptor beta chains below were found in one sample sequenced in a study of T cell clonality in common variable immunodeficiency. TCRdb's table, derived via immunoSEQ multiplex PCR, lists solely in-frame clones and lacks some. The sample shows about 40,000 clones, none of them appearing just once. Input material: peripheral blood mononuclear cells. The receptors were sampled from a person aged 18-70 years in good health.

This clone was recorded at least ten times. The read ends 3 residues early relative to the CDR3; the germline J gene fills the gap. The J gene is TRBJ2-5, the V gene TRBV7-9; 8 bases match TRBD1. The V and J ends lost 1 base and 7 bases, in that order; junction bases with no gene match: 8. The length of the CDR3 is 15 residues. Germline V lookup: CDR1 SEHNR, CDR2 FQNEAQ (reference sequence). The CDR3 DNA, read in part, is TGTGCCAGCAGCTTAGACGACAGGGGATCCGCGACC. It encodes CASSLDDRGSAT. The CDR3 as a whole reads CASSLDDRGSATQYF.

This clone was observed many times. The CDR3 goes on 3 residues after the read ends, and that part is filled in from the germline J gene. The chain joins TRBV7-2 to TRBJ2-7; unclear D gene. V gave up 3 bases and J gave up 0 bases, with 9 bases separating them. CDR1 is SGHTA, CDR2 FQGNSA, per germline. CDR3 length: 14 amino acids. The sequenced part of the CDR3 DNA is TGTGCCAGCAGCTTTTCCACGGGCTCCTACGAG. Translation: CASSFSTGSYE. The entire CDR3 protein reads CASSFSTGSYEQYF.

In the case of this clone: The read terminates 3 residues ahead of where the CDR3 ends, so the germline J gene completes it. The genes are TRBV7-9 and TRBJ1-5, with a tentative D call TRBD1 (5 bases). Between the trimmed V and J ends, which lost 10 bases and 0 bases, there was a span of 10 bases. This CDR3 has 13 amino acids. Germline V gene sequence: CDR1 SEHNR, CDR2 FQNEAQ (reference sequence). CDR3 protein: CATGMDSNQPQHF. CDR3 DNA (partial): TGTGCCACAGGGATGGATAGCAATCAGCCC. The variable domain in full, completed from reference TRBV7-9 and TRBJ1-5, reads DTGVSQNPRHKITKRGQNVTFRCDPISEHNRLYWYRQTLGQGPEFLTYFQNEAQLEKSRLLSDRFSAERPKGSFSTLEIQRTEQGDSAMYLCATGMDSNQPQHFGDGTRLSIL.

This clone was recorded many times. From the germline J gene comes the end of the CDR3, since the read stops 3 residues before it. The gene calls are TRBV20-1 and TRBJ2-3; unclear D gene. The germline CDR1 and CDR2 sequences are DFQATT and SNEGSKA (reference sequence). There are 12 residues in the CDR3. V was trimmed by 3 bases and J by 6 bases, leaving 10 bases between them. Partial CDR3 DNA: TGCAGTGCTAGTCCGGAAGGGGATACG. This gives the protein CSASPEGDT. Given in full, the CDR3 is CSASPEGDTQYF.

Turning to this clone: The read ends 3 residues early relative to the CDR3; the germline J gene fills the gap. The rearrangement uses TRBV20-1 and TRBJ2-7; TRBD2 agrees at 11 bases. Germline trimming cut 5 bases from V and 5 bases from J; bases unmatched to any gene: 2. The CDR3 totals 12 residues. Per the germline V gene, CDR1 is DFQATT and CDR2 is SNEGSKA (reference sequence). CDR3 protein: CSAQTSGDEQYF. The CDR3 bases that were read are TGCAGTGCTCAGACTAGCGGGGACGAG.

This clone was detected ten times or more. The read falls 3 residues short of the CDR3 end, and the missing part is taken from the germline J gene. The chain carries TRBV5-4 and TRBJ1-6, with TRBD1 as a possible D gene (5 bases). Trimming left V 4 bases short and J 0 bases short, with 8 bases between. The CDR3 spans 15 residues. Germline CDR1 and CDR2: SGHNT and YYREEE (reference sequence). The CDR3 protein is CASSPGGSYNSPLHF. The sequenced CDR3 bases are TGTGCCAGCAGCCCGGGGGGCTCCTATAATTCACCC.

This clone was picked up a small number of times. Read sequence stops 3 residues before the CDR3 end, and the germline J gene provides the missing end. This rearrangement joins TRBV11-2 to TRBJ1-3, with TRBD1 as a possible D gene (5 bases). V lost 4 bases and J 4 bases, leaving 8 bases between the germline ends. Germline loops: CDR1 SGHAT, CDR2 FQNNGV. CDR3 length equals 13 residues. The CDR3 loop reads CASSSRQGNTIYF. CDR3 DNA (partial): TGTGCCAGCAGCTCCCGACAGGGAAACACC. Complete variable domain (other parts from reference TRBV11-2 and TRBJ1-3): EAGVAQSPRYKIIEKRQSVAFWCNPISGHATLYWYQQILGQGPKLLIQFQNNGVVDDSQLPKDRFSAERLKGVDSTLKIQPAKLEDSAVYLCASSSRQGNTIYFGEGSWLTVV.

This clone came up many times. Read coverage stops 3 residues before the CDR3 terminus; the germline J gene supplies the remainder. The V and J genes are TRBV20-1 and TRBJ1-1; 7 bases are shared with TRBD1. The ends lost 1 base at V and 0 bases at J; junction bases unmatched: 11. Germline CDR1 and CDR2: DFQATT and SNEGSKA (reference sequence). This CDR3 region has 17 residues. The covered CDR3 bases are TGCAGTGCTAGAGTCGCTCAGGGACAGTACCTGAACACTGAA. Its translation: CSARVAQGQYLNTE. The entire CDR3 protein is CSARVAQGQYLNTEAFF.

This clone was recorded many times. The DNA ends 3 residues before the CDR3 does, and the rest of the CDR3 is filled in from the germline J gene. The chain has TRBV30 and TRBJ2-7; TRBD2 matches at 9 bases. The germline gives CDR1 GTSNPN, CDR2 SVGIG (reference sequence). Trimming at V came to 2 bases and at J to 2 bases, leaving 13 bases not matched to a gene. This CDR3 has 17 amino acids. The CDR3 sequence: CAWSPPPRLAATYEQYF. The sequenced part of the CDR3 DNA is TGTGCCTGGAGTCCTCCCCCCCGACTAGCGGCAACCTACGAG.

This clone was counted many times. The sequence runs out 3 residues before the end of the CDR3; the remainder is reconstructed from the germline J gene. This sequence joins TRBV20-1 and TRBJ2-4, with 8 bases lining up with TRBD1. Trimming cost V 1 base and J 8 bases; bases outside gene matches: 7. Germline V lookup: CDR1 DFQATT, CDR2 SNEGSKA (reference sequence). This CDR3 has 14 residues. The CDR3 sequence is CSARVRGPGDIQYF. CDR3 DNA, as far as it was read: TGCAGTGCTAGAGTCAGGGGGCCAGGGGACATT.

This clone showed up many times. Sequencing ends 3 residues short of the CDR3 end; the germline J gene provides the rest. This rearrangement joins TRBV6-4 to TRBJ2-7, with 7 bases lining up with TRBD1. Germline CDR1 MRHNA, CDR2 SNTAGT. Losses at the gene ends were 7 bases for V and 6 bases for J; bases not matched to a gene: 12. This CDR3 comprises 14 residues. The CDR3 loop reads CASTSDRVTSEQYF. The part of the CDR3 DNA that was read is TGTGCCAGCACCTCAGACAGGGTTACCTCCGAG.

This clone was found many times. The CDR3 end is not reached by the read, which stops 3 residues before it; the germline J gene fills it in. V usage is TRBV5-1 and J usage is TRBJ2-6, with D tentatively TRBD2 (5 bases). The CDR3 is 18 amino acids. CDR1 is SGHRS and CDR2 is YFSETQ in the germline V gene. The germline V and J ends were trimmed by 1 base and 0 bases, with 14 bases remaining between them. The CDR3 region is CASSLNRGWDSGANVLTF. Partial CDR3 DNA: TGCGCCAGCAGCTTGAATCGGGGTTGGGACTCTGGGGCCAACGTC.

This clone was seen ten or more times. The CDR3 end lies 3 residues beyond the end of the read and is filled in from the germline J gene. The chain employs TRBV4-1 and TRBJ2-3; the D is unclear. Trimming left V 4 bases short and J 0 bases short, with 5 bases between. Per germline, CDR1 MGHRA and CDR2 YSYEKL. The CDR3 is 13 amino acids. The CDR3 bases that were read are TGCGCCAGCAGCCCTCCTAGCACAGATACG. Translation: CASSPPSTDT. From start to end, the CDR3 is CASSPPSTDTQYF.

This clone was recorded many times. From the germline J gene comes the end of the CDR3, since the read stops 3 residues before it. The rearrangement joins TRBV6-2 or TRBV6-3 to TRBJ2-3; the match to TRBD2 covers 8 bases. This CDR3 is built from 17 residues. Germline lookup yields CDR1 MNHEY and CDR2 SVGEGT. Germline trimming cut 0 bases from V and 4 bases from J; bases unmatched to any gene: 9. The covered CDR3 bases are TGTGCCAGCAGTTACTCCCCGAGCGGGAGTCCCCCAGATACG. Its translation: CASSYSPSGSPPDT. The full CDR3 protein is CASSYSPSGSPPDTQYF.

In this sample, this clone turned up many times. Read data end 3 residues before the CDR3 end; the end is taken from the germline J gene. The gene calls are TRBV20-1 and TRBJ2-3, with 7 bases aligning to TRBD1. V trimming: 5 bases; J trimming: 2 bases; junction bases outside the gene matches: 4. The CDR3 sequence is 13 residues long. The germline CDR1 and CDR2 sequences are DFQATT and SNEGSKA (reference sequence). CDR3 bases read: TGCAGTGCTCCCGACAGGGCCACAGATACG. Translation gives CSAPDRATDT. The full CDR3 protein reads CSAPDRATDTQYF.

This clone was counted at least ten times. The read ends 3 residues shy of where the CDR3 ends; the end is completed using the germline J gene. This rearrangement joins TRBV5-1 to TRBJ2-5; 8 bases map to TRBD1. Germline values: CDR1 SGHRS, CDR2 YFSETQ. V shed 1 base, J shed 2 bases, and the junction held 13 bases outside the gene matches. CDR3 length equals 18 residues. The DNA read from the CDR3 is TGCGCCAGCAGCTTGACCAGGGGGCGGGTAGCGGATCAAGAGACC. It specifies CASSLTRGRVADQET. The entire CDR3 protein is CASSLTRGRVADQETQYF.

This clone occurred many times. Incomplete CDR3 DNA: TGTGCCAGCAGCGAAGCGGCCCGCGAGGCAGATACG. This sequence encodes CASSEAAREADT. The full CDR3 sequence reads CASSEAAREADTQYF. This chain connects TRBV7-6 to TRBJ2-3, with D perhaps TRBD2 (5 bases). Sequencing ends 3 residues short of the CDR3 end; the germline J gene provides the rest. The CDR3 length is 15 residues. Per the germline V gene, CDR1 is SGHVS and CDR2 is FNYEAQ. V lost 5 bases, J lost 4 bases, and 16 bases lay in between.

In this sample, this clone turned up a few times. The CDR3 end is not reached by the read, which stops 3 residues before it; the germline J gene fills it in. The rearrangement links TRBV7-9 to TRBJ1-2; weak D call: TRBD1 (5 bases). The germline gives CDR1 SEHNR, CDR2 FQNEAQ (reference sequence). The CDR3 has 14 residues. The CDR3 spells CASTRSGAPGGYTF. Partial CDR3 DNA: TGTGCCAGCACCCGATCTGGGGCGCCGGGAGGC.